This T cell receptor (beta chain) came from a study of brain T cells in children with intractable seizures. Findings of the study overall: Pre-surgery blood may have been undersampled, hiding some clones. HCMV serostatus was not known, and viral specificity came from CDR3 similarity only.

Repertoires were generated with immunoSEQ multiplex PCR, while TCRdb's copy carries only in-frame clones and drops some. The sample contains 300,000 to 400,000 clones, roughly 92% of which appear only once. With regard to this clone: What it binds is not known.

The length of the CDR3 is 13 residues. Germline V gene data show CDR1 as LNHDA and CDR2 as SQIVND (reference sequence). V was pared by 0 bases and J by 7 bases, with 7 bases between. Time point noted: blood from clinic visit 5 months post-surgery; TSC patient then seizure free. The sequenced cases were selected for having the highest brain T cell transcript signatures. Patients received at least one anti-epileptic drug before surgery. Here the sequenced sample was peripheral blood, taken less than 6 months after surgery. This receptor was taken from a boy in the first two years of life with tuberous sclerosis and intractable seizures. The rearrangement joins TRBV19 to TRBJ2-1, with no clear D. CDR3 residues: CASSIEVRNEQFF. The CDR3, as DNA: TGTGCCAGTAGTATAGAGGTCAGAAATGAGCAGTTCTTC.